A single sample gave rise to the 25 T cell receptor beta chains below, sequenced in a study of blood T cells in healthy people across ages. For the second PCR, which ran for roughly 7 to 11 cycles, a sample-barcoded 5' primer and a J-beta primer mix were used. One entry per CDR3 protein results from TCRdb running MiXCR on the 5' RACE reads. The table lists around 500,000 distinct CDR3 sequences, about 45% of them singletons. Sample: blood. The source is a man aged 80 or over in good health.

The sample holds a few counts of this clonotype. The rearrangement links TRBV6-2 or TRBV6-3 to TRBJ1-2; D is perhaps TRBD1 (6 bases). The CDR3 loop spans 13 amino acids. From germline, CDR1 is MNHEY and CDR2 SVGEGT. V lost 2 bases to trimming and J lost 2 bases, with 6 bases between them. The CDR3 reads CASSYGQNYGYTF. CDR3 sequence (DNA): TGTGCCAGCAGTTACGGACAGAACTATGGCTACACCTTC.

Regarding this clonotype: This may stem from a read error, because a much larger clone lies one nucleotide away. This rearrangement joins TRBV7-9 to TRBJ2-7; 9 bases line up with TRBD1. This CDR3 has 16 residues. J gave up 7 bases and V 6 bases, and 16 bases lay outside the gene matches. Per germline, CDR1 SEHNR and CDR2 FQNEAQ (reference sequence). Here the CDR3 DNA reads TGTGCCAGCAGGGTTTCCGGGACAGGGACCTACAATGAGCAGTACTTC. This sequence encodes CASRVSGTGTYNEQYF.

This chain links TRBV6-2 or TRBV6-3 with TRBJ2-1, with D perhaps TRBD2 (5 bases). CDR1 is MNHEY, CDR2 SVGEGT, per germline. This CDR3 is built from 11 residues. V lost 2 bases and J lost 10, with 6 bases in between. CDR3 in amino acids: CASSYRGEQFF. CDR3 in DNA: TGTGCCAGCAGTTACCGGGGAGAGCAGTTCTTC.

The rearrangement links TRBV6-1 to TRBJ2-5; 9 bases match TRBD1. Germline CDR1 MNHNS, CDR2 SASEGT. This CDR3 has 15 amino acids. Trimming removed 6 bases from V and 11 bases from J; junction bases left unmatched: 16. This CDR3 reads CASRGPVDRGNEQYF. The CDR3 DNA reads TGTGCCAGCAGGGGGCCTGTGGACAGGGGCAATGAGCAGTACTTC.

The chain recombines TRBV29-1 with TRBJ1-4; possible D gene TRBD1, 6 bases. The germline V and J ends were trimmed by 1 base and 3 bases, with 15 bases remaining between them. The CDR3 consists of 16 residues. Per germline, CDR1 SQVTM and CDR2 ANQGSEA. The CDR3 spells CSVEATDEGANEKLFF. In DNA form, the CDR3 reads TGCAGCGTTGAAGCGACCGACGAGGGGGCTAATGAAAAACTGTTTTTT.

This clonotype was found a few times. The V and J genes are TRBV21-1 and TRBJ2-3; the D call of TRBD1 is as the table states it, not checked on the DNA. TRBV21-1 is an annotated pseudogene. This CDR3 has 15 residues. The CDR3 loop reads CASSKWCPLTDTQYF. Written as DNA, the CDR3 is TGTGCCAGCAGCAAATGGTGTCCTCTCACAGATACGCAGTATTTT.

The CDR3: CASSQPASGPCEQYF. For the CDR3, the DNA is TGTGCCAGCAGCCAACCCGCTAGCGGGCCCTGCGAGCAGTACTTC. The V gene is TRBV3-1, the J gene TRBJ2-4; 8 bases map to TRBD2. The J call is uncertain, as TRBJ2-7 better fits the DNA end. This CDR3 contains 15 residues. Germline lookup yields CDR1 LGHDT and CDR2 YNNKEL (reference sequence).

The chain links TRBV29-1 to TRBJ2-7; 8 bases are a match to TRBD2. Germline V gene data show CDR1 as SQVTM and CDR2 as ANQGSEA. This CDR3 spans 13 amino acids. V dropped 7 bases and J dropped 2; count of bases not matched to a gene: 7. The CDR3 here is CSAATSATYEQYF. CDR3 bases: TGCAGCGCCGCGACTAGCGCAACCTACGAGCAGTACTTC.

As concerns this clonotype: Being one base from a much bigger clone, this may be a read error. The rearrangement links TRBV20-1 to TRBJ1-1; no firm D call. Per the germline V gene, CDR1 is DFQATT and CDR2 is SNEGSKA (reference sequence). The CDR3 consists of 13 residues. V shed 3 bases and J shed 3 bases, with 11 bases lying between them. The CDR3, as DNA: TGCAGTGCTAGTAACAGTATGCACACTGAAGCTTTCTTT. Translated: CSASNSMHTEAFF.

V usage is TRBV10-3 and J usage is TRBJ2-7; D is uncertain. This CDR3 has 12 residues. Germline V gene sequence: CDR1 ENHRY, CDR2 SYGVKD. V lost 10 bases and J lost 1, with 11 bases in between. This chain's CDR3 is CAKTAQSYEQYF. As DNA, the CDR3 is TGTGCCAAAACGGCCCAGTCCTACGAGCAGTACTTC.

This clonotype was observed a handful of times. The chain recombines TRBV5-1 with TRBJ1-1; TRBD1 agrees at 7 bases. The CDR3 consists of 14 residues. Trimming cost V 4 bases and J 1 base; bases outside gene matches: 4. Germline V gene data show CDR1 as SGHRS and CDR2 as YFSETQ. In DNA, the CDR3 is TGCGCCAGCAGCCGACAGGGCTCGAACACTGAAGCTTTCTTT. Encoded protein: CASSRQGSNTEAFF.

The table lists this clonotype with many counts. This chain connects TRBV6-2 or TRBV6-3 to TRBJ2-1, with a weak D call TRBD2 (5 bases). The length of the CDR3 is 13 residues. The V end was cut by 2 bases, the J end by 3 bases, with 5 bases between. Germline V gives CDR1 MNHEY, CDR2 SVGEGT. Here the CDR3 reads CASSYGGYNEQFF. CDR3 sequence (DNA): TGTGCCAGCAGTTACGGAGGCTACAATGAGCAGTTCTTC.

This clonotype was seen repeatedly, ten times or more. The genes are TRBV7-2 and TRBJ2-1; no definite D call. Germline CDR1 SGHTA, CDR2 FQGNSA. Deletions cut 1 base from V and 9 bases from J, with 16 bases between. This CDR3 has 15 amino acids. The CDR3 reads CASSLDPQRRSEQFF. The DNA for the CDR3 is TGTGCCAGCAGCTTAGACCCCCAGAGGCGGTCTGAGCAGTTCTTC.

The V gene is TRBV6-6, the J gene TRBJ2-1; no definite D call. Germline assignment: CDR1 MNHNY and CDR2 SVGAGI (reference sequence). The CDR3 sequence is 15 residues long. Trimming took off 6 bases at V and 3 bases at J, with 15 bases between the two ends. Written as DNA, the CDR3 is TGTGCCAGCAGAGGGATCCCAAGTAACTACAATGAGCAGTTCTTC. It translates to CASRGIPSNYNEQFF.

This clonotype was counted between two and nine times. The CDR3 region has the DNA TGCGCCAGCAGCTTTCGGCTAGCGGGCTCCTACGAGCAGTACTTC. Amino acid sequence: CASSFRLAGSYEQYF. This rearrangement joins TRBV5-1 to TRBJ2-7, with 8 positions matching TRBD2. CDR3 length: 15 amino acids. V shed 2 bases and J 0 bases; nucleotides not matched to a gene: 4. The V gene's germline CDR1 is SGHRS and CDR2 YFSETQ.

This clonotype has a handful of counts. The rearrangement links TRBV29-1 to TRBJ2-1; possible D gene TRBD1, 6 bases. From germline, CDR1 is SQVTM and CDR2 ANQGSEA. V was clipped by 3 bases and J by 5 bases, with 11 bases between them. The CDR3 is made up of 13 amino acids. CDR3 nucleotides: TGCAGCGTTGAGTCGACAGGACACAATGAGCAGTTCTTC. This sequence encodes CSVESTGHNEQFF.

This clonotype was observed a few times. This rearrangement joins TRBV20-1 to TRBJ2-7; 8 nucleotides line up with TRBD1. The V gene's germline CDR1 is DFQATT and CDR2 SNEGSKA (reference sequence). This CDR3 has 14 amino acids. With 1 base clipped from V and 3 bases from J, the junction kept 5 bases outside the gene matches. In DNA form, the CDR3 reads TGCAGTGCTAGAGTGACAGGGGTCGGCTACGAGCAGTACTTC. It encodes CSARVTGVGYEQYF.

About this clonotype: A much more abundant neighbour one base away suggests this may be a read error. The chain combines TRBV28 with TRBJ1-5; no firm D call. Trimming pared 4 bases from V and 3 bases from J, leaving 4 bases between. This CDR3 is built from 12 residues. CDR1 MDHEN and CDR2 SYDVKM come from the germline V gene. The CDR3: CASSSPNQPQHF. DNA for the CDR3: TGTGCCAGCAGTTCCCCCAATCAGCCCCAGCATTTT.

This chain joins TRBV29-1 and TRBJ2-3; the D call may be TRBD1 or TRBD2 (6 bases each). Germline CDR1 is SQVTM and CDR2 is ANQGSEA. V gave up 7 bases and J gave up 1 base, with 15 bases separating them. CDR3 length equals 14 residues. The CDR3 DNA reads as TGCAGCGACTCCCCCGGGGGCCGCACAGATACGCAGTATTTT. Translated: CSDSPGGRTDTQYF.

The V call is TRBV10-3, the J call TRBJ1-2, with D possibly being TRBD1 (6 bases). V was cut by 6 bases and J by 2 bases, with 19 bases left in between. This CDR3 is 16 amino acids long. Germline CDR1 reads ENHRY; CDR2 reads SYGVKD. CDR3 DNA sequence: TGTGCCATCAGCAACAGGGTAGCAGGCTTGAACTATGGCTACACCTTC. It yields the protein CAISNRVAGLNYGYTF.

The J gene is TRBJ2-3, the V gene TRBV6-2 or TRBV6-3; the D is unclear. There are 14 residues in the CDR3. Trimming left V 5 bases short and J 2 bases short, with 11 bases between. CDR1 and CDR2 from the germline V gene are MNHEY and SVGEGT. The CDR3 bases are TGTGCCAGCAGTGGTGGCAGGCTCACAGATACGCAGTATTTT. This translates into CASSGGRLTDTQYF.

CDR3 DNA: TGCAGTGCTACGCCATCTGGGGTTGTGCACGAGCAGTACTTC. It specifies CSATPSGVVHEQYF. The chain joins TRBV20-1 to TRBJ2-7; D gene uncertain. The CDR3 has 14 amino acids. V lost 4 bases, J lost 5 bases, and 18 bases lay in between. Germline CDR1 and CDR2: DFQATT and SNEGSKA (reference sequence).

This clonotype was seen ten or more times. The chain has TRBV6-6 and TRBJ2-3; 11 nucleotides agree with TRBD2. Unmatched junction bases numbered 3, after V lost 0 bases and J lost 4 bases. This CDR3 is 16 amino acids long. Germline values: CDR1 MNHNY, CDR2 SVGAGI (reference sequence). CDR3 bases: TGTGCCAGCAGTTACTCGACTAGCGGGGTCCCAGATACGCAGTATTTT. This codes for CASSYSTSGVPDTQYF.

On this clonotype itself: This clone may be a read error of a much larger clone one base away. The gene calls are TRBV6-6 and TRBJ2-1; no clear D. Germline CDR1 MNHNY, CDR2 SVGAGI (reference sequence). The length of the CDR3 is 16 residues. Deletions cut 3 bases from V and 5 bases from J, with 17 bases between. This chain's CDR3 is CASSYPATISNNEQFF. CDR3 DNA sequence: TGTGCCAGCAGTTATCCTGCTACGATTTCCAACAATGAGCAGTTCTTC.

The chain recombines TRBV4-2 with TRBJ2-7; D ambiguous. The CDR3 consists of 14 residues. From germline, CDR1 is LGHNA and CDR2 YNFKEQ. The germline V and J ends were trimmed by 0 bases and 1 base, with 7 bases remaining between them. The CDR3 DNA sequence: TGTGCCAGCAGCCAAGATAGAGCGTCCTACGAGCAGTACTTC. This codes for CASSQDRASYEQYF.